These 24 T cell receptor beta chains were all obtained from the same sample, sequenced in a study of tumor-infiltrating lymphocytes in oesophageal squamous cell carcinoma. TCRdb recomputed calls from the PCR reads with MiXCR, one row per CDR3 protein. Counted here are almost 20,000 distinct CDR3 sequences, under 40% occurring once; the ten biggest clones make up roughly 7.1%. The sequenced sample consisted of blood. Source of these receptors: a male donor with esophageal squamous cell carcinoma.

This clonotype appeared many times. The chain has TRBV5-4 and TRBJ2-3; unclear D gene. The CDR3 runs 16 residues. CDR1 is SGHNT, CDR2 YYREEE, per germline (reference sequence). Trimming removed 5 bases from V and 2 bases from J, with 18 bases in between. This CDR3 is CASSSSSDGITDTQYF. The CDR3 coding sequence is TGTGCCAGCAGTTCTTCCTCGGACGGCATCACAGATACGCAGTATTTT.

The chain links TRBV7-3 to TRBJ2-2; D not certain. The CDR3 sequence is 11 residues long. V was clipped by 5 bases and J by 5 bases, with 3 bases between them. Per the germline V gene, CDR1 is SGHTA and CDR2 is FQGTGA. CDR3 region: CASSGTGELFF. Here the CDR3 DNA reads TGTGCCAGCAGCGGGACCGGGGAGCTGTTTTTT.

This clonotype occurred many times. The V gene is TRBV11-1, the J gene TRBJ2-3; TRBD2 matches 9 bases. There are 16 residues in the CDR3. In germline, CDR1 is SGHAT, CDR2 FQDESV (reference sequence). Trimming took 1 base from V and 1 from J; bases not matched to a gene: 3. The CDR3 loop is CASSLDVAGGTDTQYF. CDR3 in DNA: TGTGCCAGCAGCTTAGACGTAGCGGGGGGCACAGATACGCAGTATTTT.

By proportion, this clonotype is medium-sized (0.01 to 0.1%). The J gene is TRBJ1-3, the V gene TRBV7-3; D is uncertain. Trimming left V 2 bases short and J 3 bases short, with 5 bases between. The germline V gene encodes CDR1 SGHTA and CDR2 FQGTGA. The CDR3 loop spans 13 amino acids. CDR3 in amino acids: CASSLGFGNTIYF. CDR3 in DNA: TGTGCCAGCAGCTTAGGGTTTGGAAACACCATATATTTT.

This clonotype was observed at least ten times. The rearrangement uses TRBV5-4 and TRBJ2-3, with D uncertain. Trimming stripped 4 bases from V and 2 bases from J, with 11 bases between. CDR1 SGHNT and CDR2 YYREEE come from the germline V gene (reference sequence). The CDR3 length is 14 residues. DNA for the CDR3: TGTGCCAGCAGCCCCGGCTTCGCCACAGATACGCAGTATTTT. Its translation: CASSPGFATDTQYF.

This clonotype was counted ten times or more. The gene calls are TRBV6-1 and TRBJ2-7, with 8 nucleotides matching TRBD2. V gave up 2 bases and J gave up 4 bases; unmatched junction bases: 4. This CDR3 spans 14 amino acids. Germline lookup yields CDR1 MNHNS and CDR2 SASEGT. Written as DNA, the CDR3 is TGTGCCAGCAGTGAAACGGGGGGGGGGTACGAGCAGTACTTC. Its protein product is CASSETGGGYEQYF.

This clonotype was detected a few times. The CDR3 sequence: CASSQGTSGGAYNEQYF. The CDR3 nucleotides are TGCGCCAGCAGCCAAGGGACTAGCGGGGGGGCCTACAATGAGCAGTACTTC. The J gene is TRBJ2-5, the V gene TRBV4-1, with TRBD2 identical over 15 bases. CDR1 is MGHRA, CDR2 YSYEKL, per germline. V shed 1 base and J 11 bases; nucleotides not matched to a gene: 11. CDR3 length: 17 residues.

J is TRBJ2-7 and V is TRBV29-1, with unresolved D. V lost 3 bases to trimming and J lost 5 bases, with 8 bases between them. The CDR3 runs to 11 residues. The V gene's germline CDR1 is SQVTM and CDR2 ANQGSEA. CDR3 residues: CSVDVQDEQYF. CDR3 nucleotides: TGCAGCGTTGATGTCCAGGACGAGCAGTACTTC.

This clonotype came up many times. The rearrangement joins TRBV6-1 to TRBJ2-3, with 7 bases that match TRBD1. With V trimmed by 6 bases and J by 0 bases, 6 bases remained unmatched. Germline V gives CDR1 MNHNS, CDR2 SASEGT. CDR3 length equals 15 residues. The CDR3, as DNA: TGTGCCAGCAGCCGACAGGGCCGCAGCACAGATACGCAGTATTTT. Amino acids: CASSRQGRSTDTQYF.

Notes on this clonotype: The CDR3 does not close with the conserved phenylalanine or tryptophan, likely indicating a read error. It is unclear where the CDR3 begins or ends on the DNA, so no DNA is shown, and the CDR3 is as TCRdb lists it. This sequence joins TRBV7-2 and TRBJ2-7; the table gives TRBD1 as D, unverified against the DNA. Inclusive of both ends, the CDR3 amounts to 18 amino acids. Per germline, CDR1 SGHTA and CDR2 FQGNSA. The CDR3 sequence is CASSTYRGQTNYGYTFGS.

This chain connects TRBV12-3 or TRBV12-4 to TRBJ2-2, with TRBD1 identical over 7 bases. CDR3 length equals 15 residues. The J segment lost 4 bases and the V segment lost 6 bases, leaving 8 bases of the junction unmatched. The CDR3 is CASSGQVLSTGELFF. Here the CDR3 DNA reads TGTGCCAGCAGCGGACAGGTTTTAAGCACCGGGGAGCTGTTTTTT.

V and J are TRBV30 and TRBJ2-1; a possible D gene is TRBD1 (5 bases). The CDR3 loop spans 14 amino acids. Germline V gene sequence: CDR1 GTSNPN, CDR2 SVGIG (reference sequence). The V end lost 2 bases, the J end lost 3 bases, and 11 bases lay between the germline ends. CDR3 DNA sequence: TGTGCCTGGAGTCGGCTGGGGCACTACAATGAGCAGTTCTTC. The encoded protein is CAWSRLGHYNEQFF.

This clonotype is medium-sized within its sample. The V and J genes are TRBV28 and TRBJ1-1; D unclear. The CDR3 length is 10 residues. CDR1 is MDHEN and CDR2 is SYDVKM in the germline V gene. The germline V and J ends were trimmed by 4 bases and 10 bases, with 7 bases remaining between them. As DNA, the CDR3 is TGTGCCAGCAGTTACGGTCGAGCTTTCTTT. It encodes CASSYGRAFF.

The chain is built from TRBV2 and TRBJ1-1; a weak D match, TRBD1 (5 bases). V lost 0 bases, J lost 6 bases, and 11 bases lay in between. The CDR3 sequence is 14 residues long. Per germline, CDR1 SNHLY and CDR2 FYNNEI. CDR3 amino acids: CASSEAVMGAEAFF. CDR3 sequence (DNA): TGTGCCAGCAGTGAAGCGGTGATGGGGGCTGAAGCTTTCTTT.

This clonotype appeared a few times. V gene TRBV5-1 combines with J gene TRBJ2-7; D unresolved. V gave up 6 bases and J gave up 7 bases, with 11 bases separating them. The germline V gene encodes CDR1 SGHRS and CDR2 YFSETQ. This CDR3 region has 11 residues. The CDR3 DNA is TGCGCCAGCACAGCGTACAATGAGCAGTACTTC. Protein sequence: CASTAYNEQYF.

Only a few counts were recorded for this clonotype. In this CDR3 the conserved last residue, phenylalanine or tryptophan, is missing, so a read error is likely. The limits of the CDR3 on the DNA are not certain, so only TCRdb's listed CDR3 is given. The chain uses TRBV28 and TRBJ2-7; TRBD1 is the table's D call, not checked against the DNA. Looked up from germline, CDR1 is MDHEN and CDR2 is SYDVKM. The CDR3 has 13 amino acids, counting both end residues. CDR3 in amino acids: CASRDRDGYTFGS.

This clonotype is classed as medium-sized (0.01 to 0.1%). Here the CDR3 DNA reads TGTGCCAGCAGTTCCCTGCGCGGGAGGGACTACAATGAGCAGTTCTTC. Encoded protein: CASSSLRGRDYNEQFF. The genes are TRBV12-3 or TRBV12-4 and TRBJ2-1; 9 bases map to TRBD2. V was clipped by 4 bases and J by 3 bases; unmatched bases: 7. CDR3 length: 16 residues.

By share, this clonotype ranks as medium-sized. The chain is built from TRBV7-8 and TRBJ2-2; D ambiguous. In germline, CDR1 is SGHVS, CDR2 FQNEAQ. The CDR3 has 11 residues. Trimming cost V 5 bases and J 6 bases, with 4 bases left between them. The CDR3 is CASSPPGELFF. As DNA, the CDR3 is TGTGCCAGCAGCCCCCCCGGGGAGCTGTTTTTT. Full variable domain (remainder filled in from reference TRBV7-8 and TRBJ2-2): GAGVSQSPRYKVAKRGQDVALRCDPISGHVSLFWYQQALGQGPEFLTYFQNEAQLDKSGLPSDRFFAERPEGSVSTLKIQRTQQEDSAVYLCASSPPGELFFGEGSRLTVL.

This clonotype has ten or more counts. The gene calls are TRBV6-1 and TRBJ1-2, with a possible D match to TRBD1 (6 bases). The germline V gene encodes CDR1 MNHNS and CDR2 SASEGT. The CDR3 contains 15 residues. Trimming cost V 5 bases and J 2 bases, with 15 bases left between them. The CDR3 loop reads CASSPSRGGNYGYTF. CDR3 nucleotides: TGTGCCAGCAGTCCCTCTAGGGGGGGCAACTATGGCTACACCTTC.

The chain carries TRBV7-6 and TRBJ1-1, with a possible D match to TRBD1 (5 bases). V was clipped by 6 bases and J by 0 bases, with 11 bases between them. This CDR3 contains 14 residues. Germline loops: CDR1 SGHVS, CDR2 FNYEAQ. CDR3 amino acids: CASRLAGLNTEAFF. CDR3 DNA sequence: TGTGCCAGCAGACTCGCGGGGCTGAACACTGAAGCTTTCTTT. The complete variable domain, with remaining parts taken from reference TRBV7-6 and TRBJ1-1, reads GAGVSQSPRYKVTKRGQDVALRCDPISGHVSLYWYRQALGQGPEFLTYFNYEAQQDKSGLPNDRFSAERPEGSISTLTIQRTEQRDSAMYRCASRLAGLNTEAFFGQGTRLTVV.

Points on this clonotype: The CDR3 end shows no conserved phenylalanine or tryptophan, and so a read error is likely. Because the CDR3's place on the DNA is in doubt, the DNA is left out and the CDR3 is given as listed by TCRdb. This CDR3 is CASSSRPA. This rearrangement joins TRBV5-1 to TRBJ2-7. Germline-derived CDR1 and CDR2 are SGHRS and YFSETQ. The CDR3 is 8 residues long, counting both termini.

A note on this clonotype: The DNA is left out, because the CDR3 cannot be placed on it with certainty; the CDR3 is given as TCRdb lists it. This chain uses TRBV6-4 with TRBJ2-6; the table's TRBD1 call for D was not verified on the DNA. The CDR3 totals 15 residues, both ends included. Germline V gives CDR1 MRHNA, CDR2 SNTAGT. The CDR3 region is CARWGQGLIWLHLRF.

This chain connects TRBV10-3 to TRBJ2-5, with D possibly being TRBD1 (5 bases). The J call may be incorrect, as the DNA end agrees better with TRBJ1-2. CDR3 length: 16 amino acids. Germline CDR1 and CDR2: ENHRY and SYGVKD. CDR3 region: CAITRGAGSPNYGYTF. The DNA of the CDR3 is TGTGCCATCACCCGCGGAGCAGGGAGTCCTAACTATGGCTACACCTTC.

The rearrangement uses TRBV6-6 and TRBJ2-5, with 8 bases fitting TRBD1. Matching the DNA end better, TRBJ2-1 makes the J call doubtful. CDR1 and CDR2 from the germline V gene are MNHNY and SVGAGI (reference sequence). The CDR3 runs 14 residues. DNA of the CDR3: TGTGCCAGCACCAAGGACAGGGTGGAGAATGAGCAGTTCTTC. The encoded protein is CASTKDRVENEQFF.